Below, one T cell receptor beta chain is given with its context. The antigen remains undetermined. The CDR3 loop spans 14 amino acids. Between the trimmed V and J ends, which lost 3 bases and 8 bases, there was a span of 15 bases. Germline CDR1 reads SGDLS; CDR2 reads YYNGEE. Peripheral blood came from all dose cohorts at three timepoints. The data were taken from a study of OX40 agonist ivuxolimab in advanced cancers. Across the whole study: The drug used for patients, ivuxolimab, was an agonistic anti-OX40 (CD134) antibody. The study reported partial responses in three patients: one hepatocellular carcinoma, two cutaneous melanoma. The study, taken as a whole, reports: Within 6 weeks, CD4+ and CD8+ blood T cells expanded clonally at 0.1 to 3.0 mg/kg.

Measured with immunoSEQ multiplex PCR; TCRdb has only the in-frame clones, and not every one. The sample yields approximately 37,000 clones, approximately 89% seen once. Sample: CD4+ or CD8+ T cells sorted from blood, taken in a trial of the OX40 agonist ivuxolimab. This clonotype was obtained from an adult with an advanced solid tumor such as melanoma, head and neck, liver or kidney cancer. The rearrangement links TRBV9 to TRBJ2-1; D is possibly TRBD1 or TRBD2 (5 bases each). CDR3 DNA: TGTGCCAGCAGCGGGGCCCTCGGGACGGATGAGCAGTTCTTC. Translated, it gives CASSGALGTDEQFF.